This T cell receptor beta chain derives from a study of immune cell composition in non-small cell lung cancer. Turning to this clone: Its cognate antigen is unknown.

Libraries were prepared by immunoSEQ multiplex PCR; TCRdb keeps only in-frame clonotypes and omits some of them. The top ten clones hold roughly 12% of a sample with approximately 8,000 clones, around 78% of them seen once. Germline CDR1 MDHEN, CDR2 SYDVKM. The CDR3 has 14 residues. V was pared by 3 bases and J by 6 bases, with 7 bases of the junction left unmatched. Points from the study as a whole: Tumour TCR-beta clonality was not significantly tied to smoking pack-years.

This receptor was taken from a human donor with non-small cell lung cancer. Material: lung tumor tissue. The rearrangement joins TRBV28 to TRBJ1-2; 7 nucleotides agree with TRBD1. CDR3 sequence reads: CASSLTGLMDGYTF. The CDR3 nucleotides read TGTGCCAGCAGTTTGACAGGGCTGATGGATGGCTACACCTTC.